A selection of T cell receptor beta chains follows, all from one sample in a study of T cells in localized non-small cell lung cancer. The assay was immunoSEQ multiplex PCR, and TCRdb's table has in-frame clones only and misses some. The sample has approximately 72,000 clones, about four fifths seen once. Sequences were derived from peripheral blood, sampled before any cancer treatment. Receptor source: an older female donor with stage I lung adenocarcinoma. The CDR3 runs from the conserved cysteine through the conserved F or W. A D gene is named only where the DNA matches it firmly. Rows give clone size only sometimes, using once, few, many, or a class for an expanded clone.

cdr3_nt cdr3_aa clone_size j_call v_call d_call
TGTGCCAGTAAGATAGGACAGGGGGCAGTTCAGCCCCAGCATTTT CASKIGQGAVQPQHF few TRBJ1-5 TRBV19 TRBD1
TGTGCCAGCAGAAGCGAAACTCGGGGCTACACCTTC CASRSETRGYTF NA TRBJ1-2 TRBV28 NA
TGTGCCAGCAGTCTCAAAGCTTTCAATTCACCCCTCCACTTT CASSLKAFNSPLHF NA TRBJ1-6 TRBV27 NA
TGTGCCAGCAGCTTTGGGACTAGCGGATCCCCGGTGGGGCGAGAGACCCAGTACTTC CASSFGTSGSPVGRETQYF NA TRBJ2-5 TRBV5-6 TRBD2
TGTGCCAGTAGTCAGACAGCTAGCACAGATACGCAGTATTTT CASSQTASTDTQYF NA TRBJ2-3 TRBV19 NA
TGCGCCAGCAGTCAGACAGGTTCCTATGGCTACACCTTC CASSQTGSYGYTF NA TRBJ1-2 TRBV5-1 NA
TGTGCCAGCAGAGGGGGCAACAGTGGCTACACCTTC CASRGGNSGYTF once TRBJ1-2 TRBV6-6 TRBD1
TGTGCCAGCAGCTTAGCTAACTATGGCTACACCTTC CASSLANYGYTF NA TRBJ1-2 TRBV11-2 NA
TGTGCCAGCAGTTACGGGAGCGGAGGGGAGCAGTACTTC CASSYGSGGEQYF NA TRBJ2-7 TRBV6-5 NA
TGTGCCAGCAGTCGGACAGGGGACCCCGCGGCTGAGCAGTTCTTC CASSRTGDPAAEQFF NA TRBJ2-1 TRBV7-2 TRBD1
TGTGCCAGCAGCCTATCCCCCGGGGGCTCCTACACAGATACGCAGTATTTT CASSLSPGGSYTDTQYF NA TRBJ2-3 TRBV21-1 NA
TGTGCCAGCAACTCCGCGGCTGTTGAAGCTTTCTTT CASNSAAVEAFF NA TRBJ1-1 TRBV7-9 NA
TGTGCCAGCAGCCGTAGGACAGGACAAACCTACGAGCAGTACTTC CASSRRTGQTYEQYF NA TRBJ2-7 TRBV5-6 TRBD1
TGTGCCAGCAGCTTAGGAGGGACTAGCGGGGGGGAGACAGATACGCAGTATTTT CASSLGGTSGGETDTQYF NA TRBJ2-3 TRBV11-2 TRBD2
TGTGCCAGCAGCAAGAGGACAGGGGATACGCAGTATTTT CASSKRTGDTQYF NA TRBJ2-3 TRBV5-4 TRBD1
TGCGCCAGCAGCGTGGCTCCGTCCGGGACAGCGCAAGGGACCCAGTACTTC CASSVAPSGTAQGTQYF NA TRBJ2-5 TRBV5-1 TRBD1
TGTGCCAGGAGATGGGGAGGGACCCCGAAACACCTCTCCTACGAGCAGTACTTC CARRWGGTPKHLSYEQYF NA TRBJ2-7 TRBV9 TRBD2
TGCGCCAGCAGCCAACCGGGAGACAGGGATACGCAGTATTTT CASSQPGDRDTQYF NA TRBJ2-3 TRBV4-1 NA
TGTGCCAGTAGTATTCAGGGGCCGTCTTATAATGAAAAACTGTTTTTT CASSIQGPSYNEKLFF NA TRBJ1-4 TRBV19 NA
TGCGCCAGCAGCTTGGACAGCTTTAACTATGGCTACACCTTC CASSLDSFNYGYTF NA TRBJ1-2 TRBV5-1 NA
TGTGCCACCAGCAGAGCCCAGGGTAACGATCAGCCCCAGCATTTT CATSRAQGNDQPQHF NA TRBJ1-5 TRBV15 NA
TGTGCCAGTAGAGGACAGGGGGCTTCCTACGAGCAGTACTTC CASRGQGASYEQYF NA TRBJ2-7 TRBV19 TRBD1
TGTGCCAGCAGCGTAGGATCTGGCGGGGGAACCCAAGAGACCCAGTACTTC CASSVGSGGGTQETQYF NA TRBJ2-5 TRBV9 TRBD2
TGTGCCAGCAGCTTAGATCATCAGGCACACTATGGCTACACCTTC CASSLDHQAHYGYTF few TRBJ1-2 TRBV11-2 NA
TGTGCCAGTAGCCATCGGGGCCTGGAGGGGGAAAAACTGTTTTTT CASSHRGLEGEKLFF NA TRBJ1-4 TRBV19 NA
TGTGCCAGCTGGACAGTCGGGGAGCTGTTTTTT CASWTVGELFF once TRBJ2-2 TRBV21-1 NA
TGCGCCAGCAGAGGACAGGGGGCTACAGATACGCAGTATTTT CASRGQGATDTQYF NA TRBJ2-3 TRBV10-1 TRBD1
TGCGCCAGCAGCTCGGGGGTCGCACCACCGGAGACCCAGTACTTC CASSSGVAPPETQYF NA TRBJ2-5 TRBV5-1 NA
TGTGCCGACACACAGGGGGATGAGGAGACCCAGTACTTC CADTQGDEETQYF NA TRBJ2-5 TRBV7-9 TRBD1
TGTGCCTGGAGTGTACTCGGGGCTGTGGCGACTGAAGCTTTCTTT CAWSVLGAVATEAFF NA TRBJ1-1 TRBV30 NA
TGTGCCAGCAGCTTAGGATTCTTGTCTGAAAAACTGTTTTTT CASSLGFLSEKLFF NA TRBJ1-4 TRBV7-2 NA
TGTGCCAGCAGTGCGCGCCACTATGGCTACACCTTC CASSARHYGYTF few TRBJ1-2 TRBV6-1 NA
TGCGCCAGCAGTCACGACTCGGGAGGGCGTGGGAATGAGCAGTTCTTC CASSHDSGGRGNEQFF NA TRBJ2-1 TRBV4-1 TRBD2
TGTGCCAGCAGCTTGGCCTGGACAGGGGGTGAAGCCGACACTGAAGCTTTCTTT CASSLAWTGGEADTEAFF NA TRBJ1-1 TRBV5-6 TRBD1
TGTGCCAGCAGCTTAGGCATACCGACCTACTTAGGCACTGAAGCTTTCTTT CASSLGIPTYLGTEAFF once TRBJ1-1 TRBV7-9 NA
TGTGCCAGCAGCGATTCCGGGACAACACCTATAGAGACCCAGTACTTC CASSDSGTTPIETQYF NA TRBJ2-5 TRBV9 NA
TGTGCCAGCAGCCAAACTGCGAGAACTGAAGCTTTCTTT CASSQTARTEAFF NA TRBJ1-1 TRBV27 NA
TGTGCCAGCAGCACCGACCGGGACAGGGAAGAGACCCAGTACTTC CASSTDRDREETQYF once TRBJ2-5 TRBV21-1 NA
TGTGCCAGCAGTGTGAACCGGCAAGAGACCCAGTACTTC CASSVNRQETQYF NA TRBJ2-5 TRBV2 NA
TGTGCCAGCTCACCGACTAGCGGGAGCAAGGTCGGTCGTTCAGATACGCAGTATTTT CASSPTSGSKVGRSDTQYF NA TRBJ2-3 TRBV18 TRBD2
TGTGCCAGCAGCTTAGCCACTTTGGCCTACGAGCAGTACTTC CASSLATLAYEQYF NA TRBJ2-7 TRBV7-9 NA
TGTGCCAGCAGTTACCGCCCCAGCGGGAGGTACTACAATGAGCAGTTCTTC CASSYRPSGRYYNEQFF NA TRBJ2-1 TRBV6-4 TRBD2
TGCAGCCCCATACTGGACAGCTACAATGAGCAGTTCTTC CSPILDSYNEQFF NA TRBJ2-1 TRBV29-1 NA
TGCGCCAGCAGCGCCTCTACCTGGGGCTACACCTTC CASSASTWGYTF NA TRBJ1-2 TRBV5-1 NA
TGTGCCAGCAGCAAGACAGGGACCACTGAAGCTTTCTTT CASSKTGTTEAFF NA TRBJ1-1 TRBV7-3 TRBD1
TGTGCCAGCAGTCCCTTATTTGGGGCCAACGTCCTGACTTTC CASSPLFGANVLTF NA TRBJ2-6 TRBV9 NA
TGTGCCAGTAGTATTACCGGGACAGGGCATCTTTCCTACGAGCAGTACTTC CASSITGTGHLSYEQYF NA TRBJ2-7 TRBV19 TRBD1
TGTGCCAGCTCCCCCGGACATCTTTACGGAAACACCATATATTTT CASSPGHLYGNTIYF few TRBJ1-3 TRBV18 NA
TGCGCCAGCAGCCCACAGGACGTTCGGGCGAACACTGAAGCTTTCTTT CASSPQDVRANTEAFF NA TRBJ1-1 TRBV5-1 NA
TGTGCCAGCAGCCCTTCCGTGGGTTTCGGAGATACGCAGTATTTT CASSPSVGFGDTQYF NA TRBJ2-3 TRBV7-9 NA
TGTGCCAGCTCACCACCGAACCCTTCCGGGGCCAACGTCCTGACTTTC CASSPPNPSGANVLTF NA TRBJ2-6 TRBV18 NA
TGTGCCAGCAGCCCTTACACCGGGGAGCTGTTTTTT CASSPYTGELFF once TRBJ2-2 TRBV7-2 NA
TGTGCCAGCAGCGTTGACAGGGGGCAAAACTATGGCTACACCTTC CASSVDRGQNYGYTF many TRBJ1-2 TRBV5-6 TRBD1
TGTGCCAGCAGGGACCTAGCGGGGGCGACTACAGATACGCAGTATTTT CASRDLAGATTDTQYF once TRBJ2-3 TRBV27 TRBD2
TGTGCCAGCAGCTTAGGACAGGTGGAAGGGGCCGAGCAGTACTTC CASSLGQVEGAEQYF NA TRBJ2-7 TRBV11-2 NA